The sequence of this T cell receptor beta chain was determined in a study of T-cell reconstitution after alpha-beta-depleted transplantation in children. Study conclusions and caveats: A year post-transplant, T-cell counts and diversity derived mostly from newly produced T cells.

The V gene end was trimmed by 3 bases and the J gene end by 6 bases; junction bases not matched to a gene: 8. Germline V CDR1 and CDR2: DFQATT, SNEGSKA (reference sequence). The CDR3 runs 15 residues. Concerning this clonotype itself: Antigen: not known.

Molecular barcoding with unique molecular identifiers was used for the TCRbeta library. One entry per CDR3 protein, called by TCRdb with MiXCR from the PCR reads. The data show 97,000 or so distinct CDR3 sequences, 4.5% to 7.5% seen once. This receptor was obtained from a female patient aged 2-9 years who had a stem cell transplant for Fanconi anemia, so the T cells may come from the graft donor. The source material was PBMCs, mostly from graft donor cells, sampled 60 days after TCRalphabeta/CD19-depleted stem cell transplant. This sequence joins TRBV20-1 and TRBJ2-1; 10 bases are shared with TRBD2. CDR3 DNA sequence: TGCAGTGCTAGTGGAGCGGGAGGGCCAGTCAATGAGCAGTTCTTC. This translates into CSASGAGGPVNEQFF.